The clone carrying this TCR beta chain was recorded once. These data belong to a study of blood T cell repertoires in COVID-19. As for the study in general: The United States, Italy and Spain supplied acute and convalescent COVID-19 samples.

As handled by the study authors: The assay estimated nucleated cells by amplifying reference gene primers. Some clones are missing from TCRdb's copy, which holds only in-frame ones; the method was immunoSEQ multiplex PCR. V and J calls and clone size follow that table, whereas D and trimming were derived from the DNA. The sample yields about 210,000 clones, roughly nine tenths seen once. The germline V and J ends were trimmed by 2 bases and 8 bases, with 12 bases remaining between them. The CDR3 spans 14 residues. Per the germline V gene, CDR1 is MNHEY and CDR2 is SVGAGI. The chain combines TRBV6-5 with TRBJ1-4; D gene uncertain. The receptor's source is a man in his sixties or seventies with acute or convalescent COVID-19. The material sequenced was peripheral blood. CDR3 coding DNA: TGTGCCAGCAGTTACGAATCCGGCGGGGAAAAACTGTTTTTT. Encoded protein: CASSYESGGEKLFF.